Shown below are 6 T cell receptor beta chains from a single sample sequenced in a study of read filtering for tumor transcriptome and immune sequencing. This library used roughly 400 ng RNA and molecular barcoded adaptors spanning alpha/delta and beta/gamma chains. TCRdb redid the calling of the reads with MiXCR, one entry per CDR3 protein. Altogether roughly 93,000 distinct CDR3 sequences are present, about 22% being singletons, with the ten largest covering over 9.5%. Material for sequencing was a population of CD138-negative cells sorted from bone marrow. These receptors originate from a donor aged 40 or over with multiple myeloma.

This sequence joins TRBV4-1 and TRBJ2-5, with 10 bases fitting TRBD2. V dropped 1 base and J dropped 2; count of bases not matched to a gene: 4. CDR1 and CDR2 (germline): MGHRA, YSYEKL. This CDR3 is 16 amino acids long. For the CDR3, the DNA is TGCGCCAGCAGCCAAGGAAATAGCGGGGGGCAAGAGACCCAGTACTTC. It is translated as CASSQGNSGGQETQYF.

In this sample, this clonotype turned up many times. The junction departs from germline at one end; a sequencing error may be responsible. The rearrangement uses TRBV7-7 and TRBJ2-2; 8 positions match TRBD1. The CDR3 is 13 residues long. Germline V gene lookup returns CDR1 SSHAT and CDR2 FNYEAQ (reference sequence). CDR3 region: CASSADRAGELFF. In DNA form, the CDR3 reads TGTGCTAGCAGCGCGGACAGGGCCGGGGAGCTGTTTTTT.

This clonotype was detected ten times or more. This sequence joins TRBV28 and TRBJ2-6; the D call may be TRBD1 or TRBD2 (7 bases each). The CDR3 is 14 residues long. Germline loops: CDR1 MDHEN, CDR2 SYDVKM. Trimming stripped 6 bases from V and 6 bases from J, with 12 bases between. For the CDR3, the DNA is TGTGCCAGCAGGCAGGGGGGGAAGGCCAACGTCCTGACTTTC. Translated: CASRQGGKANVLTF.

Ten or more counts support this clonotype. The rearrangement links TRBV6-1 to TRBJ1-4; D uncertain. Per germline, CDR1 MNHNS and CDR2 SASEGT. CDR3 size: 16 residues. V lost 3 bases to trimming and J lost 0 bases, with 11 bases between them. The CDR3 DNA reads TGTGCCAGCAGTGAGGGCGCCTATGCAACTAATGAAAAACTGTTTTTT. As protein: CASSEGAYATNEKLFF.

About this clonotype itself: This sequence may be a read error, since a much larger clone differs from it by one base. This rearrangement joins TRBV28 to TRBJ1-1, with 9 positions matching TRBD1. The tail of the sequence fits TRBJ1-6 better, so the J call may be wrong. Germline CDR1 MDHEN, CDR2 SYDVKM. CDR3 size: 14 residues. CDR3 nucleotide sequence: TGTGCCAGCAGGGCCGGGACAGGGACTCCACCCCTCCACTTT. This encodes CASRAGTGTPPLHF.

The chain has TRBV18 and TRBJ1-1; 8 bases map to TRBD1. The germline gives CDR1 KGHSH, CDR2 LQKENI. The length of the CDR3 is 16 residues. V gave up 8 bases and J gave up 10 bases; unmatched junction bases: 21. CDR3 coding DNA: TGTGCCAGCACCATTACACCAACCGGGACAGGTGGTAGAGCTTTCTTT. The encoded protein is CASTITPTGTGGRAFF.